The TCR beta chain described here comes from a study of CD8+CD57+ T cells in acquired aplastic anemia (dated by TCRdb to between 2018 and 2020). Study-level background: DNA extracted from sorted CD4+ and CD8+ cells had a mean of about 3.2 ug, with a range of about 0.2 to 30 ug. A CD8+CD57+ expansion meant a frequency higher than the mean frequency seen in healthy subjects. Results and caveats for the whole study, not just this receptor: Approximately 31 CD8+ CDR3 sequences were found in both patients and controls but appeared to be highly expressed in patients and within the immunodominant clones of the patients. No significant difference in CD8+ Simpson's diversity was found between patients and healthy controls (P=0.060).

The patients picked for sequencing were ones in whom flow cytometry had shown an expansion of CD8+CD57+ cells. Every patient had severe acquired aplastic anemia, diagnosed using the International Study of Aplastic Anemia and Agranulocytosis and Camitta criteria. No therapy had been received by the patients at the time of blood sampling. In the study, sorted CD4+ and CD8+ blood T cells from patients with severe aplastic anemia and from healthy subjects underwent deep sequencing of TCR repertoires. Patients were enrolled under clinicaltrials.gov protocols 00001620, 01623167, 00001397, 00071045, 00081523 and 00961064 in the USA. Ficoll-Paque density gradient centrifugation was used to isolate peripheral blood mononuclear cells. Before DNA extraction, CD4+ and CD8+ T cells were sorted by FACS or by magnetic beads. As regards this clonotype: The antigen this receptor binds is unknown. One junction end does not reproduce the germline sequence, and a read error may be involved.

The CDR3 measures 15 amino acids from cysteine to phenylalanine. Just the 45-base CDR3 DNA is kept, in frame starting at base 1. Looking up the germline V gene yields CDR1 LGHNA and CDR2 YNFKEQ. Genomic DNA was used as template for profiling of TCR beta VDJ combinations and CDR3 sequences. TCR repertoire sequencing was run on an Illumina HiSeq 2000. The study's own analysis went as follows. TRBV/TRBJ rearrangement plots, CDR3 size and DJ length profiles, and Simpson's diversity index were used to assess repertoires. Whichever DNA sequence was most abundant in the deep sequencing data was defined as the immunodominant clone. CDR3 amino acid sequences were screened for sharing across subjects and compared with published repertoires and the VDJdb database. TCRdb passed the public sequencing reads through fastp at Q25 and MiXCR, retaining productive beta sequences. All rows with the same CDR3 protein become a single entry with the most common DNA and genes. Clone size and V and J calls follow TCRdb, not the original study. Here the sample has approximately 220,000 distinct CDR3 sequences; around half occur a single time. Of the sample, about 8.3% falls within the top ten clones.

The clonotype was recovered from a human donor with aplastic anemia. The sample was sorted CD4+, CD8+, or CD8+CD57+ T cells (not recorded which) from PBMCs. The chain was built from TRBV4-2 and TRBJ2-5; TRBD2 might be the D gene, on 5 matching bases. The CDR3 is CVSSQDPGIQETQYF. The DNA sequence reads TGTGTCAGCAGCCAAGATCCGGGGATCCAAGAGACCCAGTACTTC.